This T cell receptor beta chain was recorded in a study of blood T cell repertoires in COVID-19. Authors' analysis steps: Nucleated cell number was recorded as an estimate derived from reference gene primer amplification. The repertoire was sequenced with immunoSEQ multiplex PCR; TCRdb's copy has only in-frame clones and lacks some. Clonal size and the V and J genes are those of that table, whereas D and trimming came from the DNA. This repertoire shows fewer than 350,000 clones, about 88% found once; its top ten account for just over 1%. No more than 2 weeks before study entry, exposed participants had met a case of COVID-19. The receptor's source is a woman in her twenties or thirties who had been exposed to COVID-19. The sequencing sample was made of PBMCs or T cells enriched from blood (not recorded which).

CDR3 protein: CASSLVATYNEQFF. The DNA for the CDR3 is TGTGCCAGCAGCTTAGTAGCGACCTACAATGAGCAGTTCTTC. The rearrangement joins TRBV13 to TRBJ2-1; perhaps TRBD2 as D (5 bases). The CDR3 has 14 amino acids. Trimming cost V 1 base and J 2 bases, with 6 bases left between them. Per germline, CDR1 PRHDT and CDR2 FYEKMQ (reference sequence).